These T cell receptor beta chains were read from a single sample in a study of blood T cell repertoires in COVID-19. Sequencing used immunoSEQ multiplex PCR; TCRdb keeps in-frame clones, though not all of them. The profile shows hundreds of thousands of clones, more than 85% of them singletons. Sequencing input: peripheral blood. The receptor set was obtained from a man aged 65-85 years with acute or convalescent COVID-19. Both conserved end residues are part of each CDR3. D genes are given only for firm matches. Only part of the rows carry a size: once, few, many, or a class if the clone is expanded.

V gene	clone size	D gene	J gene	CDR3 DNA	CDR3 protein
TRBV19	-	-	TRBJ1-1	TGTGCCAGTAGTATCGCAAATACTGAGAACACTGAAGCTTTCTTT	CASSIANTENTEAFF
TRBV27	-	-	TRBJ1-1	TGTGCCAGCAGCCCCGACAGCGCCTACACTGAAGCTTTCTTT	CASSPDSAYTEAFF
TRBV12-3/TRBV12-4	medium-sized	-	TRBJ1-2	TGTGCCAGCAGTTTGGAACAGAATGGCTACACCTTC	CASSLEQNGYTF
TRBV5-4	-	-	TRBJ2-3	TGTGCCAGCAGCGTGGACGGCCGGGCAGATACGCAGTATTTT	CASSVDGRADTQYF
TRBV6-5	-	-	TRBJ1-6	TGTGCCAGCCGACAGGCCAATTCACCCCTCCACTTT	CASRQANSPLHF
TRBV4-3	-	-	TRBJ2-1	TGCGCCAGCAGCCAAGAGTCAGGTACCCTCTACAATGAGCAGTTCTTC	CASSQESGTLYNEQFF
TRBV21-1	-	-	TRBJ1-5	TGTGCCAGCAGCAGGGGACTTATCAATCAGCCCCAGCATTTT	CASSRGLINQPQHF
TRBV7-2	-	TRBD1	TRBJ2-3	TGTGCCAGCAGCCGGGACAGAGTCGATACGCAGTATTTT	CASSRDRVDTQYF
TRBV1	-	-	TRBJ1-6	TGCACCAGCAGCCCTGGAAGACTTCAGGGCCCCCCATCGAGTATATTGAATTCACCCCTCCACTTT	CTSSPGRLQGPPSSILNSPLHF
TRBV6-5	-	-	TRBJ1-2	TGTGCCAGCAGGAAGACAGGTTCACCCCTTACATACACCTTC	CASRKTGSPLTYTF
TRBV6-2/TRBV6-3	-	-	TRBJ2-3	TGTGCCAGCAGTTACTCGGGCAGGACAGATACGCAGTATTTT	CASSYSGRTDTQYF
TRBV3-1/TRBV3-2	-	-	TRBJ1-1	TGTGCCAGCAGCCTTGGAGGGGGGGGCACTGAAGCTTTCTTT	CASSLGGGGTEAFF
TRBV9	once	-	TRBJ2-5	TGTGCCAGCAGCGCGACCCCAGGGCGCCAAGAGACCCAGTACTTC	CASSATPGRQETQYF
TRBV19	-	-	TRBJ2-1	TGTGCCAGTAGTATACGAGAACACCCAGCGGGTACCCCGGATGAGCAGTTCTTC	CASSIREHPAGTPDEQFF
TRBV3-1/TRBV3-2	-	TRBD2	TRBJ2-3	TGTGCCAGCAGCCGGGGTAAAGCGGGAGGAGATACGCAGTATTTT	CASSRGKAGGDTQYF
TRBV5-1	-	TRBD1	TRBJ2-7	TGCGCCAGCAGCCTCGGACAGGCGTTGGGTGAGCAGTACTTC	CASSLGQALGEQYF
TRBV7-9	-	TRBD2	TRBJ2-5	TGTGCCAGCAGCACACTAGCGGGGGGCCCGAACCGAGAGACCCAGTACTTC	CASSTLAGGPNRETQYF
TRBV18	-	-	TRBJ2-2	TGTGCCAGCTCACCGCTCATACAGGAGAACACCGGGGAGCTGTTTTTT	CASSPLIQENTGELFF
TRBV5-1	-	TRBD1	TRBJ1-3	TGCGCCAGCAAGAGTTCAGGGGGTCCGGACACCATATATTTT	CASKSSGGPDTIYF
TRBV5-8	-	-	TRBJ1-6	TGTGCCAGCAGCCGTACAATTAATTCACCCCTCCACTTT	CASSRTINSPLHF
TRBV12-3/TRBV12-4	-	-	TRBJ2-3	TGTGCCAGCTCCAATGAAATAGGCGGTACGCAGTATTTT	CASSNEIGGTQYF
TRBV29-1	-	-	TRBJ1-2	TGCAGCGTCGCGCGGGGGGCAGGGAGGGGACTTGGCTACACCTTC	CSVARGAGRGLGYTF
TRBV2	-	TRBD2	TRBJ2-3	TGTGCCAGCAGCGACGGTCTAGCGGGGGGTCTCGCAGATACGCAGTATTTT	CASSDGLAGGLADTQYF
TRBV7-2	few	TRBD1	TRBJ1-1	TGTGCCAGCAGACCGACAGGGGCGAACACTGAAGCTTTCTTT	CASRPTGANTEAFF
TRBV11-2	-	-	TRBJ2-2	TGTGCCAGCACCCGGGGGGCCAATCGGCACACCGGGGAGCTGTTTTTT	CASTRGANRHTGELFF
TRBV28	once	-	TRBJ1-6	TGTGCCAGCAGGCGGATCAGGGGAGAGAATTCACCCCTCCACTTT	CASRRIRGENSPLHF
TRBV3-1/TRBV3-2	-	-	TRBJ1-6	TGTGCCAGCAGCCAAGGGGCTCCGGATAATTCACCCCTCCACTTT	CASSQGAPDNSPLHF
TRBV6-5	-	TRBD2	TRBJ2-2	TGTGCCAGCACGGGGTCAGCGGGAGACACCGGGGAGCTGTTTTTT	CASTGSAGDTGELFF
TRBV20-1	few	TRBD2	TRBJ2-5	TGCAGTGGGACTAGCCGGGAGACCCAGTACTTC	CSGTSRETQYF
TRBV6-6	-	-	TRBJ2-1	TGTGCCAGCCAAACGGGTGGGGCTAACTACAATGAGCAGTTCTTC	CASQTGGANYNEQFF
TRBV6-2/TRBV6-3	-	-	TRBJ2-5	TGTGCCAGCAGTTACTCGGGGGCAGGGGTCCCGGTAGAGACCCAGTACTTC	CASSYSGAGVPVETQYF
TRBV5-1	-	TRBD1	TRBJ1-6	TGCGCCAGCAGCCCAGGACAGGGGCAATCACCCCTCCACTTT	CASSPGQGQSPLHF
TRBV7-2	-	-	TRBJ2-5	TGTGCCAGCAGCTTAGAGGTTCGGGCCCAGTACTTC	CASSLEVRAQYF
TRBV19	-	TRBD1	TRBJ1-3	TGTGCCAGTAGTGACGGGACAGCGGCTGGAAACACCATATATTTT	CASSDGTAAGNTIYF
TRBV11-2	-	-	TRBJ2-2	TGTGCCAGCAGCTTACGTACAGGATTGAACACCGGGGAGCTGTTTTTT	CASSLRTGLNTGELFF
TRBV5-4	-	TRBD2	TRBJ2-3	TGTGCCAGCAGGTCAGCGGGGGGGAGAGATACGCAGTATTTT	CASRSAGGRDTQYF
TRBV7-2	few	-	TRBJ1-6	TGTGCCAGCAGCTTAGTGGCTACTACCAGTTCACCCCTCCACTTT	CASSLVATTSSPLHF
TRBV29-1	-	TRBD1	TRBJ1-4	TGCAGCGTCTCGACAGGGACAGGGAATGAAAAACTGTTTTTT	CSVSTGTGNEKLFF
TRBV30	-	-	TRBJ1-5	TGTGCCTGGAGCAGGGGTCAGAATCAGCCCCAGCATTTT	CAWSRGQNQPQHF
TRBV5-5	-	TRBD2	TRBJ2-7	TGTGCCAGCAGCTTGGATCCTAGCGGCGATTTCTACGAGCAGTACTTC	CASSLDPSGDFYEQYF
TRBV19	-	-	TRBJ1-6	TGTGCCAGTAGTATTAGTCAGGGGAGAGCACCCCTCCACTTT	CASSISQGRAPLHF
TRBV6-6	-	TRBD2	TRBJ2-1	TGTGCCAGCAGTCGATACAGACCGGGACTAGCGGGGTTCAATGAGCAGTTCTTC	CASSRYRPGLAGFNEQFF
TRBV5-4	once	TRBD1	TRBJ2-7	TGTGCCAGCAGACCCTACAGGGGCTCCTACGAGCAGTACTTC	CASRPYRGSYEQYF